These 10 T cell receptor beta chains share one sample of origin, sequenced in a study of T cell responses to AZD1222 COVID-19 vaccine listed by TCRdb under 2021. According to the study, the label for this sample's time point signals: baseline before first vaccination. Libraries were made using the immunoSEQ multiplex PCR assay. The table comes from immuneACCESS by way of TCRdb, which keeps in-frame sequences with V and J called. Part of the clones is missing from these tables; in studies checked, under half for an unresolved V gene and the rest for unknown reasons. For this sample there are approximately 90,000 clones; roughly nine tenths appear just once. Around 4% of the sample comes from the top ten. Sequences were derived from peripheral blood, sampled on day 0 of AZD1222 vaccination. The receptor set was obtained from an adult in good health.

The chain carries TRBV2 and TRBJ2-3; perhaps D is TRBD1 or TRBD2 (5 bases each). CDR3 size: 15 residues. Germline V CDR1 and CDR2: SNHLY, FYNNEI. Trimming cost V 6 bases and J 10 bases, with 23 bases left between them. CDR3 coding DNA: TGTGCCAGCAGGGGGGTAGCTGGGGGACCTGCCCCGCAGTATTTT. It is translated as CASRGVAGGPAPQYF.

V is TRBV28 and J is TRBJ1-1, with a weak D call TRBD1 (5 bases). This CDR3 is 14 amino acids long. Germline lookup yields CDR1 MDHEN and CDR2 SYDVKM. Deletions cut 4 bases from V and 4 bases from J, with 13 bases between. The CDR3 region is CASSSPGAGTEAFF. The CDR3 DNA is TGTGCCAGCAGTTCACCCGGGGCCGGCACTGAAGCTTTCTTT.

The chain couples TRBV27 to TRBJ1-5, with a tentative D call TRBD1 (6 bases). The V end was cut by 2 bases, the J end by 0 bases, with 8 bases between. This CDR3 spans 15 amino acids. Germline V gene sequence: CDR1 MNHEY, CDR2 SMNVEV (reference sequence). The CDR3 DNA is TGTGCCAGCAGTTTAATCAGGGGTAGCAATCAGCCCCAGCATTTT. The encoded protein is CASSLIRGSNQPQHF.

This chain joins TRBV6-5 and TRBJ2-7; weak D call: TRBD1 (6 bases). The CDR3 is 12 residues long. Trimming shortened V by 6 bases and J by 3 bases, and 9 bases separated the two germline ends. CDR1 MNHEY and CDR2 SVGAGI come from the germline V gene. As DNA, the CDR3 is TGTGCCAGCAGCCGACAGGTCTACGAGCAGTACTTC. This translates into CASSRQVYEQYF.

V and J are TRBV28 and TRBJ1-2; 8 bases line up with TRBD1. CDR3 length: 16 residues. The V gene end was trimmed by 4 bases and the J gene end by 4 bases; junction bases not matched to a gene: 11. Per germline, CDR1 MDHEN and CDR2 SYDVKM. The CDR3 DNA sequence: TGTGCCAGCAGTTCCCAACTTGACAGGGGTGTCTATGGCTACACCTTC. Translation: CASSSQLDRGVYGYTF.

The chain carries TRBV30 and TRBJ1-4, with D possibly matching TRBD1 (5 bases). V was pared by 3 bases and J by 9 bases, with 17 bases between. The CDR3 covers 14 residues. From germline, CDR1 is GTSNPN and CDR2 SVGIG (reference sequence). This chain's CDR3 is CAWRIGALAKKLFF. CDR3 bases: TGTGCCTGGAGGATAGGGGCCCTGGCCAAAAAACTGTTTTTT. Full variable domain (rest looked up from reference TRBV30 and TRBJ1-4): SQTIHQWPATLVQPVGSPLSLECTVEGTSNPNLYWYRQAAGRGLQLLFYSVGIGQISSEVPQNLSASRPQDRQFILSSKKLLLSDSGFYLCAWRIGALAKKLFFGSGTQLSVL.

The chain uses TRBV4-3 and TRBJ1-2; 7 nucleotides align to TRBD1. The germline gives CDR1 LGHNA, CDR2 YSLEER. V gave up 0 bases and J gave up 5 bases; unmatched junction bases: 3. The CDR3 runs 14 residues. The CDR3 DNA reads TGCGCCAGCAGCCAAGAACGGGACAGATATGGCTACACCTTC. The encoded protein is CASSQERDRYGYTF.

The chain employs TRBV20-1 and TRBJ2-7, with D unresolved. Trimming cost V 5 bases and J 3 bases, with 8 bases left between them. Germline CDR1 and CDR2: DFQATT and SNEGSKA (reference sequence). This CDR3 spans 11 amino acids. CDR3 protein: CSAWDYYEQYF. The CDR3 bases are TGCAGTGCTTGGGATTACTACGAGCAGTACTTC.

The CDR3, as DNA: TGTGCCAGCTCACCAGACCGTTACTTTCAGCCCCAGCATTTT. Its translation is CASSPDRYFQPQHF. J is TRBJ1-5 and V is TRBV18; D not certain. CDR3 size: 14 residues. Trimming took 2 bases from V and 6 from J, leaving 11 bases between them. Germline lookup yields CDR1 KGHSH and CDR2 LQKENI.

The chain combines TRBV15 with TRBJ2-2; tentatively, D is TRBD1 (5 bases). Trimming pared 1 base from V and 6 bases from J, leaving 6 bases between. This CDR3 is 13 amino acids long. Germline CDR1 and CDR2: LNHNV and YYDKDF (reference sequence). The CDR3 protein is CATSRVGPGELFF. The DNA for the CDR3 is TGTGCCACCAGCAGAGTGGGGCCCGGGGAGCTGTTTTTT.